These T cell receptor beta chains were read from a single sample in a study of T cell responses to AZD1222 COVID-19 vaccine. Measured with immunoSEQ multiplex PCR; TCRdb has only the in-frame clones, and not every one. The data hold 150,000 to 200,000 clones, with 85% to 90% observed a single time. Sequencing was performed on peripheral blood, taken 28 days after the second AZD1222 dose. Receptors were obtained from an adult who received the AZD1222 COVID-19 vaccine. Both conserved end residues are part of each CDR3. Each record gives: CDR3 protein, CDR3 DNA, J gene, D gene, clone size, V gene. The D gene is left open where the match is weak. Only some rows state a clone size, as once, few, many or a class for expanded clones.

CDR3 protein: CASSPPGGSYEQYF; CDR3 DNA: TGTGCCAGCAGCCCTCCCGGGGGGTCCTACGAGCAGTACTTC; J gene: TRBJ2-7; D gene: TRBD2; clone size: NA; V gene: TRBV28
CDR3 protein: CASSFSPSANTGELFF; CDR3 DNA: TGTGCCAGCAGCTTTTCTCCGTCGGCGAACACCGGGGAGCTGTTTTTT; J gene: TRBJ2-2; D gene: NA; clone size: NA; V gene: TRBV5-8
CDR3 protein: CASSSQGISYTF; CDR3 DNA: TGTGCCAGCAGCTCGCAGGGGATTAGCTACACCTTC; J gene: TRBJ1-2; D gene: NA; clone size: NA; V gene: TRBV11-2
CDR3 protein: CASSPVSGNTIYF; CDR3 DNA: TGCGCCAGCAGCCCGGTTTCTGGAAACACCATATATTTT; J gene: TRBJ1-3; D gene: NA; clone size: NA; V gene: TRBV5-1
CDR3 protein: CAWGRTGQSGYTF; CDR3 DNA: TGTGCCTGGGGACGGACAGGGCAAAGTGGCTACACCTTC; J gene: TRBJ1-2; D gene: TRBD1; clone size: NA; V gene: TRBV30
CDR3 protein: CATSDPSGDDNQPQHF; CDR3 DNA: TGTGCCACCAGTGACCCATCCGGGGACGACAATCAGCCCCAGCATTTT; J gene: TRBJ1-5; D gene: NA; clone size: NA; V gene: TRBV24-1
CDR3 protein: CSVSIQEETQYF; CDR3 DNA: TGCAGCGTCAGTATACAGGAAGAGACCCAGTACTTC; J gene: TRBJ2-5; D gene: NA; clone size: NA; V gene: TRBV29-1
CDR3 protein: CASSLPKGGMDNEQFF; CDR3 DNA: TGTGCCAGCAGCTTACCGAAAGGGGGGATGGACAATGAGCAGTTCTTC; J gene: TRBJ2-1; D gene: NA; clone size: NA; V gene: TRBV7-9
CDR3 protein: CASSRTNEQFF; CDR3 DNA: TGTGCCAGCAGCCGCACCAATGAGCAGTTCTTC; J gene: TRBJ2-1; D gene: NA; clone size: NA; V gene: TRBV7-2
CDR3 protein: CASSSWTSQETQYF; CDR3 DNA: TGTGCCAGCAGCTCATGGACTAGTCAAGAGACCCAGTACTTC; J gene: TRBJ2-5; D gene: TRBD2; clone size: NA; V gene: TRBV5-6
CDR3 protein: CASSKRTSGGPYNEQFF; CDR3 DNA: TGTGCCAGCAGCAAGCGGACTAGCGGGGGGCCGTACAATGAGCAGTTCTTC; J gene: TRBJ2-1; D gene: TRBD2; clone size: NA; V gene: TRBV7-9
CDR3 protein: CASRTAGFGEQYF; CDR3 DNA: TGTGCCAGCCGTACGGCGGGATTCGGCGAGCAGTACTTC; J gene: TRBJ2-7; D gene: NA; clone size: NA; V gene: TRBV19
CDR3 protein: CASSYSGFRTEAFF; CDR3 DNA: TGTGCCAGCAGTTACTCGGGGTTTCGGACTGAAGCTTTCTTT; J gene: TRBJ1-1; D gene: NA; clone size: NA; V gene: TRBV6-5
CDR3 protein: CASSFQGLGTEAFF; CDR3 DNA: TGCGCCAGCAGCTTTCAGGGGCTCGGGACTGAAGCTTTCTTT; J gene: TRBJ1-1; D gene: NA; clone size: NA; V gene: TRBV5-1
CDR3 protein: CASSSFRQGTQPQHF; CDR3 DNA: TGTGCCAGTAGTTCGTTCCGACAGGGGACTCAGCCCCAGCATTTT; J gene: TRBJ1-5; D gene: TRBD1; clone size: NA; V gene: TRBV19
CDR3 protein: CAISDGQGGRDEKLFF; CDR3 DNA: TGTGCCATCAGTGACGGACAGGGGGGGAGGGACGAAAAACTGTTTTTT; J gene: TRBJ1-4; D gene: TRBD1; clone size: few; V gene: TRBV10-3
CDR3 protein: CASSLLGNRDGYTF; CDR3 DNA: TGCGCCAGCAGCTTGTTGGGCAACAGGGATGGCTACACCTTC; J gene: TRBJ1-2; D gene: NA; clone size: once; V gene: TRBV5-1
CDR3 protein: CASSPGSGSSTDTQYF; CDR3 DNA: TGTGCCAGCAGTCCTGGCTCGGGGTCTAGCACAGATACGCAGTATTTT; J gene: TRBJ2-3; D gene: NA; clone size: once; V gene: TRBV5-4
CDR3 protein: CASSLSRGGTDTQYF; CDR3 DNA: TGTGCCAGCAGCTTGTCTCGGGGGGGGACAGATACGCAGTATTTT; J gene: TRBJ2-3; D gene: TRBD2; clone size: NA; V gene: TRBV5-4
CDR3 protein: CASKDPPDTQYF; CDR3 DNA: TGTGCCAGTAAGGACCCCCCAGATACGCAGTATTTT; J gene: TRBJ2-3; D gene: NA; clone size: NA; V gene: TRBV28
CDR3 protein: CASSMGQGAGEQYF; CDR3 DNA: TGTGCCAGCAGCATGGGACAGGGGGCTGGAGAGCAGTACTTC; J gene: TRBJ2-7; D gene: TRBD1; clone size: once; V gene: TRBV7-9
CDR3 protein: CASSYNRGSEKLFF; CDR3 DNA: TGTGCCAGCAGTTATAACAGGGGATCTGAAAAACTGTTTTTT; J gene: TRBJ1-4; D gene: TRBD1; clone size: NA; V gene: TRBV6-5
CDR3 protein: CASSSLRRSGELFF; CDR3 DNA: TGTGCCAGCAGCTCGCTCAGACGGTCCGGGGAGCTGTTTTTT; J gene: TRBJ2-2; D gene: NA; clone size: NA; V gene: TRBV11-3
CDR3 protein: CASSFTSGAQETQYF; CDR3 DNA: TGTGCCAGCAGCTTTACTAGCGGGGCCCAAGAGACCCAGTACTTC; J gene: TRBJ2-5; D gene: TRBD2; clone size: NA; V gene: TRBV7-2
CDR3 protein: CASSYGVNGGSPLHF; CDR3 DNA: TGTGCCAGCAGTTACGGGGTCAATGGCGGGTCACCCCTCCACTTT; J gene: TRBJ1-6; D gene: NA; clone size: NA; V gene: TRBV6-5
CDR3 protein: CASSLGSASLNEKLFF; CDR3 DNA: TGTGCCAGCAGCTTAGGATCTGCCTCCCTTAATGAAAAACTGTTTTTT; J gene: TRBJ1-4; D gene: NA; clone size: NA; V gene: TRBV7-9
CDR3 protein: CASSQGTGARYGYTF; CDR3 DNA: TGTGCCAGCAGCCAAGGTACGGGGGCTCGCTATGGCTACACCTTC; J gene: TRBJ1-2; D gene: NA; clone size: few; V gene: TRBV3-1/TRBV3-2
CDR3 protein: CASYGVAGNTIYF; CDR3 DNA: TGTGCCAGCTACGGGGTGGCTGGAAACACCATATATTTT; J gene: TRBJ1-3; D gene: NA; clone size: NA; V gene: TRBV12-3/TRBV12-4
CDR3 protein: CASNLARSGNKYF; CDR3 DNA: TGTGCCAGCAACTTAGCAAGGTCAGGGAATAAGTACTTC; J gene: TRBJ2-5; D gene: NA; clone size: few; V gene: TRBV3-1/TRBV3-2
CDR3 protein: CASSTPGQLSNQPQHF; CDR3 DNA: TGTGCCAGTAGTACCCCCGGACAGCTTAGCAATCAGCCCCAGCATTTT; J gene: TRBJ1-5; D gene: NA; clone size: NA; V gene: TRBV19
CDR3 protein: CASMEVGAIDTGELFF; CDR3 DNA: TGTGCCAGTATGGAGGTAGGGGCCATCGACACCGGGGAGCTGTTTTTT; J gene: TRBJ2-2; D gene: NA; clone size: NA; V gene: TRBV19
CDR3 protein: CASSATLQGGTEAFF; CDR3 DNA: TGTGCCAGCAGCGCGACTTTACAGGGAGGCACTGAAGCTTTCTTT; J gene: TRBJ1-1; D gene: NA; clone size: NA; V gene: TRBV9
CDR3 protein: CASSIAAGADNEQFF; CDR3 DNA: TGTGCCAGTAGTATTGCAGCGGGGGCCGACAATGAGCAGTTCTTC; J gene: TRBJ2-1; D gene: TRBD2; clone size: NA; V gene: TRBV19
CDR3 protein: CASSLTKSSYNEQFF; CDR3 DNA: TGTGCCAGCAGCTTGACTAAGAGCTCCTACAATGAGCAGTTCTTC; J gene: TRBJ2-1; D gene: NA; clone size: NA; V gene: TRBV7-3
CDR3 protein: CASSLFPWTVAYEQYF; CDR3 DNA: TGTGCCAGCAGCTTATTCCCCTGGACTGTAGCCTACGAGCAGTACTTC; J gene: TRBJ2-7; D gene: NA; clone size: NA; V gene: TRBV7-9
CDR3 protein: CASSLASAHTGELFF; CDR3 DNA: TGTGCCAGCAGCTTAGCCAGCGCCCATACCGGGGAGCTGTTTTTT; J gene: TRBJ2-2; D gene: NA; clone size: NA; V gene: TRBV7-6
CDR3 protein: CASSQSWLNTEAFF; CDR3 DNA: TGTGCCAGCAGCCAATCGTGGCTGAACACTGAAGCTTTCTTT; J gene: TRBJ1-1; D gene: NA; clone size: NA; V gene: TRBV16
CDR3 protein: CASSTGHPRNNQPQHF; CDR3 DNA: TGTGCCAGTAGTACAGGACACCCAAGGAACAATCAGCCCCAGCATTTT; J gene: TRBJ1-5; D gene: NA; clone size: few; V gene: TRBV19
CDR3 protein: CASSQELGSWNTEAFF; CDR3 DNA: TGCGCCAGCAGCCAAGAACTCGGCAGTTGGAACACTGAAGCTTTCTTT; J gene: TRBJ1-1; D gene: NA; clone size: NA; V gene: TRBV4-1
CDR3 protein: CASSQERGGQETQYF; CDR3 DNA: TGCGCCAGCAGCCAAGAGCGGGGGGGGCAAGAGACCCAGTACTTC; J gene: TRBJ2-5; D gene: TRBD2; clone size: NA; V gene: TRBV4-1
CDR3 protein: CASSQTSGGTQYF; CDR3 DNA: TGCGCCAGCAGCCAGACTAGTGGCGGTACGCAGTATTTT; J gene: TRBJ2-3; D gene: NA; clone size: NA; V gene: TRBV4-3